A selection of T cell receptor beta chains follows, all from one sample in a study of Graves' ophthalmopathy and Graves' hyperthyroidism. TCRdb itself ran the multiplex PCR reads through MiXCR, one entry per CDR3 protein. The data show 150,000 to 200,000 distinct CDR3 sequences, 35% to 50% seen once. The sequencing sample was made of peripheral blood. These receptors were obtained from a man younger than 45 with Graves' ophthalmopathy. The CDR3 runs from the conserved cysteine through the conserved F or W. A D gene is named only where the DNA matches it firmly. The size entry is marked missing in some rows and otherwise reads once, few, many or a size class.

>many|TRBV24-1|TRBJ2-7|TRBD1
TGTGCCACCAGTGAGGCTGAGACAGGGGGGACCTACGAGCAGTACTTC
CATSEAETGGTYEQYF
>many|TRBV2|TRBJ2-5|TRBD1
TGTGCCAGCAGAGCCGACAGGGAAGAGACCCAGTACTTC
CASRADREETQYF
>many|TRBV7-2|TRBJ2-7|TRBD1
TGTGCCAGCAGCTCAGGACAGGGGGCTCTCGAGCAGTACTTC
CASSSGQGALEQYF
>many|TRBV6-2/TRBV6-3|TRBJ2-7|TRBD2
TGTGCCAGCAGTTACGCGGGACTAGCTCGGCACGAGCAGTACTTC
CASSYAGLARHEQYF
>many|TRBV7-2|TRBJ2-7|.
TGTGCCAGCAGCACGAACGGTCTTACCCCCCCCGAGCAGTACTTC
CASSTNGLTPPEQYF
>many|TRBV12-3/TRBV12-4|TRBJ1-2|.
TGTGCCAGCAGTTCCTCCGGGACAAGAACCAGGGGCTACACCTTC
CASSSSGTRTRGYTF
>many|TRBV6-2/TRBV6-3|TRBJ1-5|.
TGTGCCAGCAGTCGGCCGGGGGCCAATCAGCCCCAGCATTTT
CASSRPGANQPQHF
>.|TRBV12-3/TRBV12-4|TRBJ2-5|TRBD2
TGTGCCAGCAGTTCAACTAGCGGGAGGGAGACCCAGTACTTC
CASSSTSGRETQYF
>once|TRBV10-3|TRBJ1-2|.
TGTGCCATCCGGATCGGGGGATCGGGCGGCTACACCTTC
CAIRIGGSGGYTF
>few|TRBV6-2/TRBV6-3|TRBJ1-5|.
TGTGCCAGCAGTCCGACAGGACTCAATCAGCCCCAGCATTTT
CASSPTGLNQPQHF
>once|TRBV19|TRBJ2-5|.
TGTGCCAGTAGTACGGTTACCCAAGAGACCCAGTACTTC
CASSTVTQETQYF
>many|TRBV28|TRBJ1-2|TRBD1
TGTGCCAGCAGTGCGGACAGGGTAAATGGCTACACCTTC
CASSADRVNGYTF
>many|TRBV7-2|TRBJ2-5|TRBD2
TGTGCCAGCAGCCGTAGCGGGCGCCAAGAGACCCAGTACTTC
CASSRSGRQETQYF
>many|TRBV7-6|TRBJ1-6|.
TGTGCCAGCAGCTCTATCCCCCGGCGGGCTTTGGGCTCCTATAATTCACCCCTCCACTTT
CASSSIPRRALGSYNSPLHF
>many|TRBV2|TRBJ2-2|.
TGTGCCAGCAGTGAAGGCGACTTCGATAGCGGGGAGCTGTTTTTT
CASSEGDFDSGELFF
>many|TRBV20-1|TRBJ1-1|.
TGCAGTGCTAGAGACAGTGTCGGGACGTTAATCTTCGGGGAGTTGAACACTGAAGCTTTCTTT
CSARDSVGTLIFGELNTEAFF
>.|TRBV6-1|TRBJ2-7|.
TGTGCCAGCAGTGAAGGTAGGGGGGTGCATTCCTACGAGCAGTACTTC
CASSEGRGVHSYEQYF
>few|TRBV28|TRBJ2-7|.
TGTGCCAGCAGTTTTCCCCTCCAGCCCCACGAGCAGTACTTC
CASSFPLQPHEQYF
>.|TRBV11-2|TRBJ2-7|.
TGTGCCAGCGCAACATTTGGGGGAGCGAGCTCCTACGAGCAGTACTTC
CASATFGGASSYEQYF
>.|TRBV6-5|TRBJ2-2|.
TGTGCCAGCAGTTTAGGTGTGGCCGACACCGGGGAGCTGTTTTTT
CASSLGVADTGELFF
>many|TRBV6-5|TRBJ2-4|.
TGTGCCAGCAATCGAGTGGCCAAAAACATTCAGTACTTC
CASNRVAKNIQYF
>.|TRBV28|TRBJ1-5|.
TGTGCCACATGCAGGGTATTGGGCAATCAGCCCCAGCATTTT
CATCRVLGNQPQHF